The 11 T cell receptor beta chains in this list originate from one sample, sequenced in a study of graft-versus-host responses after intestinal transplantation. The antigens of these receptors remain unknown. The assay was immunoSEQ multiplex PCR, and TCRdb's table has in-frame clones only and misses some. The repertoire holds about 100,000 clones, with about 90% as singletons. The sample consisted of unstimulated CD4+ T cells sorted from spleen or lymph node cells, taken before intestinal transplant. The receptors were gathered from a human donor who received an intestinal transplant.

The genes are TRBV7-2 and TRBJ1-4, with 8 positions matching TRBD1. The ends lost 4 bases at V and 4 bases at J; junction bases unmatched: 8. The CDR3 extends over 16 amino acids. The V gene's germline CDR1 is SGHTA and CDR2 FQGNSA. In DNA form, the CDR3 reads TGTGCCAGCAGCTGGGGGGACAGGCCGATTAATGAAAAACTGTTTTTT. This sequence encodes CASSWGDRPINEKLFF.

The chain uses TRBV6-5 and TRBJ1-5; D unresolved. Germline loops: CDR1 MNHEY, CDR2 SVGAGI. Trimming left V 5 bases short and J 11 bases short, with 10 bases between. The CDR3 is 11 amino acids. CDR3 nucleotide sequence: TGTGCCAGCAGTGGCTGGGGAACCCAGCATTTT. Translated: CASSGWGTQHF.

This clone was counted only a few times. The chain combines TRBV6-6 with TRBJ2-7, with a weak D call TRBD1 (6 bases). The CDR3 spans 13 residues. V lost 5 bases and J 4 bases, leaving 12 bases between the germline ends. Per the germline V gene, CDR1 is MNHNY and CDR2 is SVGAGI (reference sequence). In DNA, the CDR3 is TGTGCCAGCAGTCTCCCAGGGGAATACGAGCAGTACTTC. It encodes CASSLPGEYEQYF.

The genes are TRBV5-6 and TRBJ2-1; TRBD2 agrees at 9 bases. Germline V gene sequence: CDR1 SGHDT, CDR2 YYEEEE. The CDR3 is 16 amino acids. The trim removed 0 bases at V and 1 base at J, leaving 2 bases unmatched. The CDR3 nucleotides are TGTGCCAGCAGCTTGGAAGCGGGGGGTTCCTACAATGAGCAGTTCTTC. Translation: CASSLEAGGSYNEQFF.

This CDR3 is CASSPTIGSRQETQYF. The CDR3 DNA is TGTGCCAGCAGCCCCACGATAGGGAGTCGTCAAGAGACCCAGTACTTC. This chain uses TRBV9 with TRBJ2-5; D is possibly TRBD2 (5 bases). The V end was cut by 4 bases, the J end by 2 bases, with 18 bases between. This CDR3 spans 16 amino acids. Germline CDR1 is SGDLS and CDR2 is YYNGEE.

This clone appeared a single time. The same CDR3 arises from other DNA sequences in this sample as well. The V and J genes are TRBV5-1 and TRBJ2-7, with 10 nucleotides matching TRBD1. Looked up from germline, CDR1 is SGHRS and CDR2 is YFSETQ. This CDR3 has 16 residues. The trim removed 3 bases at V and 11 bases at J, leaving 17 bases unmatched. CDR3 bases: TGCGCCAGCAGCTGGACAGGGGGATCCTCGGGTCCGGGGGAGTACTTC. Its translation: CASSWTGGSSGPGEYF.

CDR3: CASSAEANTEAFF. CDR3 DNA: TGTGCCAGCAGTGCGGAGGCGAACACTGAAGCTTTCTTT. J is TRBJ1-1 and V is TRBV2; D ambiguous. The CDR3 loop spans 13 amino acids. Germline V CDR1 and CDR2: SNHLY, FYNNEI. The V end lost 4 bases, the J end lost 1 base, and 7 bases lay between the germline ends.

V and J are TRBV9 and TRBJ2-1, with D maybe TRBD1 (6 bases). This CDR3 has 15 residues. Germline V gene lookup returns CDR1 SGDLS and CDR2 YYNGEE. Trimming stripped 0 bases from V and 3 bases from J, with 10 bases between. The DNA of the CDR3 is TGTGCCAGCAGCGTAGTGGGGGCCGACTACAATGAGCAGTTCTTC. Protein: CASSVVGADYNEQFF.

The chain couples TRBV7-9 to TRBJ1-4; D uncertain. This CDR3 is built from 15 residues. Germline values: CDR1 SEHNR, CDR2 FQNEAQ (reference sequence). Deletions cut 5 bases from V and 0 bases from J, with 10 bases between. CDR3 region: CASSRKQATNEKLFF. CDR3 DNA: TGTGCCAGCAGCCGCAAACAAGCAACTAATGAAAAACTGTTTTTT.

CDR3 sequence: CASSLAATTKPYGYTF. For the CDR3, the DNA is TGCGCCAGCAGCTTGGCCGCGACTACTAAACCTTATGGCTACACCTTC. The chain recombines TRBV5-1 with TRBJ1-2; D gene ambiguous. The V end was cut by 0 bases, the J end by 5 bases, with 17 bases between. The CDR3 is made up of 16 amino acids. Germline-derived CDR1 and CDR2 are SGHRS and YFSETQ.

V usage is TRBV19 and J usage is TRBJ2-7, with TRBD1 identical over 7 bases. The germline V gene encodes CDR1 LNHDA and CDR2 SQIVND (reference sequence). The junction had 5 bases not matched to a gene; V was cut back by 5 bases and J by 1 base. The CDR3 sequence is 14 residues long. Written as DNA, the CDR3 is TGTGCCAGTAGTCGCCGGGACAGATCCTACGAGCAGTACTTC. It codes for CASSRRDRSYEQYF. The variable domain in full, with the rest retrieved from reference TRBV19 and TRBJ2-7, is DGGITQSPKYLFRKEGQNVTLSCEQNLNHDAMYWYRQDPGQGLRLIYYSQIVNDFQKGDIAEGYSVSREKKESFPLTVTSAQKNPTAFYLCASSRRDRSYEQYFGPGTRLTVT.